Sequencing of this T cell receptor (beta chain) was carried out in a study of beta chain features in type 1 diabetes. Study at large: Age, gender and cell yields were alike across patients and healthy donors. Notes on the study in general: Unsettled here was the matter of whether HLA type influences TCRB rearrangement. For Type 1 diabetes patients, all four CD4+ subsets carried TCRB CDR3s that were moderately but significantly shorter.

As regards this clone: Its cognate antigen is unknown.

Of the isolated RNA, all was reverse transcribed, and so the sequenced material was expressed TCRB transcripts. Repertoires were generated with immunoSEQ multiplex PCR, while TCRdb's copy carries only in-frame clones and drops some. The top ten clones hold roughly 0.015% of a sample with a few hundred thousand clones, 13% of them seen once. Researchers reported sorting CD4+ naive, central memory, regulatory and stem cell-like memory cells via CD45RO/CCR7/CD25/CD127/CD95/CD27. Populations isolated by sorting all had purity greater than 95%. The clonotype comes from a woman under 30 with type 1 diabetes. The sequencing input was naive CD4+ T cells from blood.

The CDR3 sequence: CASSSGQGNIQYF. Here the CDR3 DNA reads TGCGCCAGCAGCTCGGGACAGGGAAACATTCAGTACTTC. V gene TRBV5-1 combines with J gene TRBJ2-4; 9 nucleotides match TRBD1. Germline lookup yields CDR1 SGHRS and CDR2 YFSETQ. V lost 3 bases, J lost 6 bases, and 1 base stayed unmatched. This CDR3 comprises 13 residues.